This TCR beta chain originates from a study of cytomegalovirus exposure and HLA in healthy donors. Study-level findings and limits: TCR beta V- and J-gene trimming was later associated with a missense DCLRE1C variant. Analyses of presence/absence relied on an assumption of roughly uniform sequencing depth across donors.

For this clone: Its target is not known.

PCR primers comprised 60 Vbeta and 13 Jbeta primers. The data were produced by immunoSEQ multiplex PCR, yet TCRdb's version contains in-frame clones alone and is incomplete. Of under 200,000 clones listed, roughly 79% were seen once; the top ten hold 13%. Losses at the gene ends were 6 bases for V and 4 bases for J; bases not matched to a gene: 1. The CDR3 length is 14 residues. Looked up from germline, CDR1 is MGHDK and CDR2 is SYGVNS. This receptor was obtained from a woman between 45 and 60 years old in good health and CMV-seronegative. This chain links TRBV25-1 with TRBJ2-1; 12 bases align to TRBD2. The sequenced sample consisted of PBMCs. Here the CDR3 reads CASSTSGGYNEQFF. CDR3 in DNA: TGTGCCAGCAGCACTAGCGGGGGGTACAATGAGCAGTTCTTC.